This T cell receptor beta chain originates from a study of cytomegalovirus exposure and HLA in healthy donors. In regard to this clone: Antigen: not known.

Primers included in the PCR were 60 Vbeta and 13 Jbeta primers. In the original analysis: Later work found around 85 million unique TCR beta chains, with 9.5 million to 14 million shared. Repertoires were generated with immunoSEQ multiplex PCR, while TCRdb's copy carries only in-frame clones and drops some. D and trimming were read from the DNA, whereas the V and J calls and clone size are those reported in that table. The data contain around 140,000 clones, roughly 60% of them seen just once; the ten biggest clones take up 2% to 2.5%. Trimming cost V 6 bases and J 5 bases, with 10 bases left between them. CDR3 size: 11 residues. CDR1 SQVTM and CDR2 ANQGSEA come from the germline V gene. Study-level results: Using the classifier, cytomegalovirus status was reportedly diagnosed with high specificity and sensitivity.

The sequence derives from a woman between 40 and 50 years old in good health and CMV-seronegative. Material: PBMCs. The chain recombines TRBV29-1 with TRBJ1-1, with D maybe TRBD1 (5 bases). CDR3 sequence: CSVRGGTEAFF. In nucleotides, the CDR3 is TGCAGCGTCCGGGGGGGGACTGAAGCTTTCTTT.